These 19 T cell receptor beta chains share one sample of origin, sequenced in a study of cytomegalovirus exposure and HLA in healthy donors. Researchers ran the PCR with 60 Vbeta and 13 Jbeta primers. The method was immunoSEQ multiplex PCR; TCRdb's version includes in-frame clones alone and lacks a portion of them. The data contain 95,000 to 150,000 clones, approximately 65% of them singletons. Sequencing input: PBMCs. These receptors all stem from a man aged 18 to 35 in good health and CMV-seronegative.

The CDR3 DNA reads as TGTGCCAGTAGTGCAAGACAGGGGGTGGCCTATGGCTACACCTTC. Translating gives CASSARQGVAYGYTF. The rearrangement uses TRBV19 and TRBJ1-2; 9 bases agree with TRBD1. CDR1 is LNHDA and CDR2 is SQIVND in the germline V gene (reference sequence). Trimming cost V 5 bases and J 4 bases; bases outside gene matches: 8. The CDR3 loop spans 15 amino acids.

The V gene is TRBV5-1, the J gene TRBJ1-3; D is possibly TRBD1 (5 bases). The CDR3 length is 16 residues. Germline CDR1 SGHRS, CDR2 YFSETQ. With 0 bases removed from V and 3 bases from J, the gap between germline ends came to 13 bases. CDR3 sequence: CASSLVDSARGNTIYF. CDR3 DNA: TGCGCCAGCAGCTTGGTCGACAGCGCTCGTGGAAACACCATATATTTT.

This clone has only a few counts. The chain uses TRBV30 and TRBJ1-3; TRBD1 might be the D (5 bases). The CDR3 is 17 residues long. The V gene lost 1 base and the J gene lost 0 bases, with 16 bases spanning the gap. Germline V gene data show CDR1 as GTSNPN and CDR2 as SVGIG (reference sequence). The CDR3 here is CAWSGAGQRSSGNTIYF. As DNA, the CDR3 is TGTGCCTGGAGTGGGGCGGGGCAGCGCAGCTCTGGAAACACCATATATTTT. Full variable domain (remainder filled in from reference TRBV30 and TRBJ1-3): SQTIHQWPATLVQPVGSPLSLECTVEGTSNPNLYWYRQAAGRGLQLLFYSVGIGQISSEVPQNLSASRPQDRQFILSSKKLLLSDSGFYLCAWSGAGQRSSGNTIYFGEGSWLTVV.

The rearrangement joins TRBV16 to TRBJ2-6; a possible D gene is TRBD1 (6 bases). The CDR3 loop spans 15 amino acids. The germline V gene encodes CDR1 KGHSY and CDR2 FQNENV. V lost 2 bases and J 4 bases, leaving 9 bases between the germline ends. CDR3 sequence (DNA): TGTGCCAGCAGCCAAAGGGGGTCAGGGGCCAACGTCCTGACTTTC. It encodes CASSQRGSGANVLTF.

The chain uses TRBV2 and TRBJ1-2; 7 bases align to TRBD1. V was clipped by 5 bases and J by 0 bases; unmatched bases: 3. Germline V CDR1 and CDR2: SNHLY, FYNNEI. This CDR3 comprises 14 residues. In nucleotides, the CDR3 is TGTGCCAGCAGTCCCAGGGGGTCTAACTATGGCTACACCTTC. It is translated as CASSPRGSNYGYTF.

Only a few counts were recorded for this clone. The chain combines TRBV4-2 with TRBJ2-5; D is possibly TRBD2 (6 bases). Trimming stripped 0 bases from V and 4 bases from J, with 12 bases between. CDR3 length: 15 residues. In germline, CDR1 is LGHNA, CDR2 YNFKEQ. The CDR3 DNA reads TGTGCCAGCAGCCAAGATGGGGGGATGAGAGAGACCCAGTACTTC. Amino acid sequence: CASSQDGGMRETQYF.

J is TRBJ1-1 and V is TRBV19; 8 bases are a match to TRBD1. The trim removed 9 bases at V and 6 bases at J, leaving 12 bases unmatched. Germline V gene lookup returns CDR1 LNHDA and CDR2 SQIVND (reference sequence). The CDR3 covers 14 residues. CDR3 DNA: TGTGCCAGCAATACTCAGGGGGCCTTCGCTGAAGCTTTCTTT. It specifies CASNTQGAFAEAFF.

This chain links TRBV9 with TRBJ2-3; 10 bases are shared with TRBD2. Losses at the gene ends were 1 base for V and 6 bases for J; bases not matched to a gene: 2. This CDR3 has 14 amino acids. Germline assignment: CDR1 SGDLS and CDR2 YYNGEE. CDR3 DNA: TGTGCCAGCAGCGTAACTAGCGGGATGGATACGCAGTATTTT. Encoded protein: CASSVTSGMDTQYF.

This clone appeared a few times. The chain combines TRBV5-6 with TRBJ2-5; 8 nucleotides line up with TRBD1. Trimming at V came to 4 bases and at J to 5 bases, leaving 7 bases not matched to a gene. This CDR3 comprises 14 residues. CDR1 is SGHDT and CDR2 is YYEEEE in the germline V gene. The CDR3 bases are TGTGCCAGCAGCATGGTAGACAGGGGCGAGACCCAGTACTTC. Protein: CASSMVDRGETQYF.

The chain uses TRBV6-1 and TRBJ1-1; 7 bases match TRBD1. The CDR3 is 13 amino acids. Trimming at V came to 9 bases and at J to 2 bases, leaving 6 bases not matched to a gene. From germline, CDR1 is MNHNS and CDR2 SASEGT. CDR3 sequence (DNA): TGTGCCAGTACCCAAGGGGGCAACACTGAAGCTTTCTTT. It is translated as CASTQGGNTEAFF.

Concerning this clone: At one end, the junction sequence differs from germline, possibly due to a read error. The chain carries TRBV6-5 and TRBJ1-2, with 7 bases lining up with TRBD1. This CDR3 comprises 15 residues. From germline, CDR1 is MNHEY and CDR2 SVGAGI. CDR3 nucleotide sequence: TGTGCCAGCAGTTACCGCGGAGGGACAGCATATGGCTACCCCTTC. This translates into CASSYRGGTAYGYPF.

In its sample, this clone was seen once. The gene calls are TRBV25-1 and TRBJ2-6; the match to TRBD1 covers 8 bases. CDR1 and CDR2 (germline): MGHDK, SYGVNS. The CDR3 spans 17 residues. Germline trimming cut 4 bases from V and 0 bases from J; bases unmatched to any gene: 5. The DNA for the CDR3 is TGTGCCAGCAGTGGTTCGACAGGGGTCTCTGGGGCCAACGTCCTGACTTTC. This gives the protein CASSGSTGVSGANVLTF.

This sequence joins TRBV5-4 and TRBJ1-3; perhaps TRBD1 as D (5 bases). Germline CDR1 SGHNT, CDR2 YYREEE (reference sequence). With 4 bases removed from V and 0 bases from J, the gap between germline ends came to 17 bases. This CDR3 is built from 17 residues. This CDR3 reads CASSPHGGSYSGNTIYF. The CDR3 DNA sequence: TGTGCCAGCAGCCCACATGGGGGGAGTTACTCTGGAAACACCATATATTTT.

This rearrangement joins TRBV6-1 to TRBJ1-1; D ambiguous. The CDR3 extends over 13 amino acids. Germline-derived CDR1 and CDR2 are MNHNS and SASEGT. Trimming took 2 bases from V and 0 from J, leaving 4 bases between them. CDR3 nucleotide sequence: TGTGCCAGCAGTGAAACATTGAACACTGAAGCTTTCTTT. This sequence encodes CASSETLNTEAFF.

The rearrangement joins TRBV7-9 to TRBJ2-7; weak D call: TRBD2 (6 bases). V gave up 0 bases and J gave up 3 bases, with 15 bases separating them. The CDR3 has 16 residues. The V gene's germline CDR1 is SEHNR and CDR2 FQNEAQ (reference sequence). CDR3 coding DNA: TGTGCCAGCAGCTTAGCGGCGGGGACCAAACTCTACGAGCAGTACTTC. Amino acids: CASSLAAGTKLYEQYF.

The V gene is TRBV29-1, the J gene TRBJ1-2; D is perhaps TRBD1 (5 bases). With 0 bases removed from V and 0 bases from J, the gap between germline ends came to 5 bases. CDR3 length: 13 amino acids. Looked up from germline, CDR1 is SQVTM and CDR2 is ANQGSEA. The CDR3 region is CSVEEGPNYGYTF. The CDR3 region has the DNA TGCAGCGTTGAAGAGGGGCCTAACTATGGCTACACCTTC.

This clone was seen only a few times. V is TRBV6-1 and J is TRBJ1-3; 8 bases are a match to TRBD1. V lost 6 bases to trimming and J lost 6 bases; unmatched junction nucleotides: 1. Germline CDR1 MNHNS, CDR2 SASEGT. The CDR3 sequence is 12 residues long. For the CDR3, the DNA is TGTGCCAGCAGGGACAGGGTAAACACCATATATTTT. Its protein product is CASRDRVNTIYF.

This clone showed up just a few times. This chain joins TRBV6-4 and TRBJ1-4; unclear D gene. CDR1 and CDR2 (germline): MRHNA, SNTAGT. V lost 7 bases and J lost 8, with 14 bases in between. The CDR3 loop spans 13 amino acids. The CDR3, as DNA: TGTGCCAGCACTTCTTCGAGAGAAGAAAAACTGTTTTTT. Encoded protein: CASTSSREEKLFF.

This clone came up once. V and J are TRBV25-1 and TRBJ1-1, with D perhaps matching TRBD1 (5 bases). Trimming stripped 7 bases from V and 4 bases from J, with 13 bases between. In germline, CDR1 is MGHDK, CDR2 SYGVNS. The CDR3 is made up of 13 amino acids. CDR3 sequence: CASTPMGPTEAFF. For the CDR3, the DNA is TGTGCCAGCACCCCAATGGGGCCCACTGAAGCTTTCTTT.